This is a list of T cell receptor beta chains from one sample in a study of control samples from healthy donors and cancer patients. The assay was immunoSEQ multiplex PCR, and TCRdb's table has in-frame clones only and misses some. The sample has approximately 120,000 clones, 80% to 90% seen once. Input material: blood. The receptors here all came from a woman between 50 and 59 years old in good health. The CDR3 runs from the conserved cysteine through the conserved F or W. D genes are given only for firm matches. Some rows have no size entry. The others give once, few or many, or a class for an expanded clone.

clone size	V gene	D gene	J gene	CDR3 DNA	CDR3 protein
NA	TRBV20-1	NA	TRBJ2-5	TGCAGTGCTGTTCCGCGGGAGACCCAGTACTTC	CSAVPRETQYF
once	TRBV10-2	NA	TRBJ1-3	TGCGCCAGCAGGATAACGGCGTACTCTGGAAACACCATATATTTT	CASRITAYSGNTIYF
NA	TRBV9	NA	TRBJ1-4	TGTGCCAGCAGCCCCCGCCGCAGCTACCTCACTGCAACTAATGAAAAACTGTTTTTT	CASSPRRSYLTATNEKLFF
NA	TRBV29-1	TRBD1	TRBJ1-2	TGCAGCGTTGATGGGGGGACAGGGGGAAATGGCTACACCTTC	CSVDGGTGGNGYTF
NA	TRBV25-1	TRBD1	TRBJ2-5	TGTGCCAGCAGTGAATACCCGGACAGGGGAGAGACCCAGTACTTC	CASSEYPDRGETQYF
NA	TRBV13	NA	TRBJ2-3	TGTGCCAGCAGCTTAGTGTTCTTAGTCGGCTCAGATACGCAGTATTTT	CASSLVFLVGSDTQYF
NA	TRBV10-3	TRBD2	TRBJ2-1	TGTGCCATCAGTGAGAGGCCCCCCGGGACTAGCGGTTACAATGAGCAGTTCTTC	CAISERPPGTSGYNEQFF
NA	TRBV5-4	TRBD1	TRBJ1-1	TGTGCCAGCAGCTTGCTGACAGGGGGGAGCACTGAAGCTTTCTTT	CASSLLTGGSTEAFF
NA	TRBV7-2	NA	TRBJ1-2	TGTGCCAGCAGCAAACCGGGTGGCTACACCTTC	CASSKPGGYTF
NA	TRBV7-8	TRBD2	TRBJ2-2	TGTGCCAGCAGCCAACCCACGGCGGGAGGGTCCGGGGAGCTGTTTTTT	CASSQPTAGGSGELFF
NA	TRBV6-5	NA	TRBJ1-6	TGTGCCAGCAGTTACGACGGGGGGCGAAATAATTCACCCCTCCACTTT	CASSYDGGRNNSPLHF
NA	TRBV9	NA	TRBJ1-5	TGTGCCAGCAGCCACTCCCCCACCCGAAATCAGCCCCAGCATTTT	CASSHSPTRNQPQHF
once	TRBV27	NA	TRBJ1-4	TGTGCCAGCAGTCCAAGGGACCTGGGGAAACTGTTTTTT	CASSPRDLGKLFF
NA	TRBV5-5	NA	TRBJ1-1	TGTGCCAGCAGCTTGGTACCAGGGATGAACACTGAAGCTTTCTTT	CASSLVPGMNTEAFF
NA	TRBV11-2	TRBD1	TRBJ2-6	TGTGCCAGCAGCTCTATCCACCGGACAGGCGCCTTTGGGGCCAACGTCCTGACTTTC	CASSSIHRTGAFGANVLTF
NA	TRBV2	NA	TRBJ1-1	TGTGCCAGCAGGCTGACAGTGAACACTGAAGCTTTCTTT	CASRLTVNTEAFF
NA	TRBV6-5	TRBD2	TRBJ2-3	TGTGCCAGCAGTCTTAGCGGGGGGGCGCCAGATACGCAGTATTTT	CASSLSGGAPDTQYF
once	TRBV5-3	TRBD1	TRBJ1-2	TGTGCCAGAAGCTTGTTGACCAGGGGGGGCTATGGCTACACCTTC	CARSLLTRGGYGYTF
NA	TRBV5-1	NA	TRBJ2-3	TGCGCCAGCAGCTTAGTTGCCGGGACGCTTAGCACAGATACGCAGTATTTT	CASSLVAGTLSTDTQYF
NA	TRBV9	NA	TRBJ1-6	TGTGCCAGCAGCTCCTTGCAGGCCGGATCCAATTCACCCCTCCACTTT	CASSSLQAGSNSPLHF
NA	TRBV7-3	TRBD2	TRBJ2-2	TGTGCCAGCAGCTTACGGCGCGCGGCGGGGGTCAACACCGGGGAGCTGTTTTTT	CASSLRRAAGVNTGELFF
NA	TRBV18	NA	TRBJ2-3	TGTGCCAGCTCAGTCCCGGGGCTCTCACCCCCAGATACGCAGTATTTT	CASSVPGLSPPDTQYF
once	TRBV27	NA	TRBJ1-1	TGTGCCAGCAGTTTAGGTCCAGGAATGAACACTGAAGCTTTCTTT	CASSLGPGMNTEAFF
once	TRBV4-3	NA	TRBJ1-5	TGCGCCAGCAGCCAAGTCATTGACCTGATTCAGCCCCAGCATTTT	CASSQVIDLIQPQHF
NA	TRBV5-4	NA	TRBJ2-1	TGTGCCAGCGGATCGTACAATGAGCAGTTCTTC	CASGSYNEQFF
NA	TRBV9	NA	TRBJ1-6	TGTGCCAGCAGCGTAGACGTGGGATCACCCCTCCACTTT	CASSVDVGSPLHF
NA	TRBV19	TRBD2	TRBJ2-5	TGTGCCAGTAGTGCAAAACTAGCGGGGGGGAGTAGAGAGACCCAGTACTTC	CASSAKLAGGSRETQYF
NA	TRBV3-1/TRBV3-2	NA	TRBJ1-2	TGTGCCAGCAGCCAGGCGCGGGGCTACACCTTC	CASSQARGYTF
NA	TRBV20-1	TRBD2	TRBJ2-1	TGCAGTGCTAGTTCACCCCTATTGGCGGGAGAGTACTACAATGAGCAGTTCTTC	CSASSPLLAGEYYNEQFF
few	TRBV19	TRBD1	TRBJ1-5	TGTGCCAGTACCAAGGACGGAGGGGGCGAGAATCAGCCCCAGCATTTT	CASTKDGGGENQPQHF
NA	TRBV27	NA	TRBJ2-4	TGTGCCAGCAGTCCGGGGACATCCAAAAACATTCAGTACTTC	CASSPGTSKNIQYF
once	TRBV7-2	NA	TRBJ2-7	TGTGCCAGCAGCTGGGGGGCCTACGAGCAGTACTTC	CASSWGAYEQYF
NA	TRBV15	NA	TRBJ1-1	TGTGCCACCAGCAGAGAGGGGACGTACACTGAAGCTTTCTTT	CATSREGTYTEAFF
NA	TRBV18	NA	TRBJ2-3	TGTGCCAGCTCACCAGCAGATACGCAGTATTTT	CASSPADTQYF
few	TRBV19	NA	TRBJ1-2	TGTGCCAGTAGTATAAGGCCCGCGGAGGTTTCGTATGGCTACACCTTC	CASSIRPAEVSYGYTF
few	TRBV2	TRBD2	TRBJ2-1	TGTGCCAGAGGAGCAACTAGCGGGAGCCATGAGCAGTTCTTC	CARGATSGSHEQFF
NA	TRBV19	NA	TRBJ2-2	TGTGCCAGTAGTGTGGTGAACACCGGGGAGCTGTTTTTT	CASSVVNTGELFF
NA	TRBV7-3	TRBD2	TRBJ2-3	TGTGCCAGCAGCTTAGTGGGGACTAGCGGATCAGATACGCAGTATTTT	CASSLVGTSGSDTQYF
NA	TRBV12-3/TRBV12-4	NA	TRBJ2-3	TGTGCCAGCAGTTTATGGGACGACGGTACGCAGTATTTT	CASSLWDDGTQYF
NA	TRBV12-3/TRBV12-4	TRBD1	TRBJ1-4	TGTGCCAGCAGTCGGGGACAGGAAAAACTGTTTTTT	CASSRGQEKLFF
NA	TRBV10-2	NA	TRBJ1-6	TGCGCCAGCAGTGAGACGGGGGCCTTTGCCCATTCACCCCTCCACTTT	CASSETGAFAHSPLHF
NA	TRBV27	TRBD2	TRBJ2-3	TGTGCCAGCAGTTTATCCGGGACTAGCGGTTATTTGACCAGCACAGATACGCAGTATTTT	CASSLSGTSGYLTSTDTQYF
NA	TRBV27	NA	TRBJ1-6	TGTGCCAGCAGTTTATCGAGTTCTTCCAGTTATAATTCACCCCTCCACTTT	CASSLSSSSSYNSPLHF
once	TRBV27	NA	TRBJ1-4	TGTGCCAGCAGTTTTACAGTGGGTAATGAAAAACTGTTTTTT	CASSFTVGNEKLFF
NA	TRBV24-1	NA	TRBJ1-1	TGTGCCACCAGTGACCACGCACGGGGCACTGAAGCTTTCTTT	CATSDHARGTEAFF
once	TRBV27	TRBD1	TRBJ1-1	TGTGCCAGCCGTCAGGGGGGCCTCATGAACACTGAAGCTTTCTTT	CASRQGGLMNTEAFF
NA	TRBV3-1/TRBV3-2	TRBD2	TRBJ2-1	TGTGCCAGCAGCCAAGGTGGAGGACTAGCGGGAGGTGGGTCCTACAATGAGCAGTTCTTC	CASSQGGGLAGGGSYNEQFF
NA	TRBV10-1	NA	TRBJ2-7	TGCGCCAGCAGTGAGTCCGGTGCAGGAACTGGGTACTTC	CASSESGAGTGYF
NA	TRBV9	NA	TRBJ1-1	TGTGCCAGCAGCGCCTCGGGGCGGGCCACTGAAGCTTTCTTT	CASSASGRATEAFF
once	TRBV14	NA	TRBJ1-2	TGTGCCAGCAGCCCGAGTCAGGGGTACTATGGCTACACCTTC	CASSPSQGYYGYTF
NA	TRBV18	NA	TRBJ2-3	TGTGCCAGCTCACCAAAGGTGGGGAGTACAGATACGCAGTATTTT	CASSPKVGSTDTQYF